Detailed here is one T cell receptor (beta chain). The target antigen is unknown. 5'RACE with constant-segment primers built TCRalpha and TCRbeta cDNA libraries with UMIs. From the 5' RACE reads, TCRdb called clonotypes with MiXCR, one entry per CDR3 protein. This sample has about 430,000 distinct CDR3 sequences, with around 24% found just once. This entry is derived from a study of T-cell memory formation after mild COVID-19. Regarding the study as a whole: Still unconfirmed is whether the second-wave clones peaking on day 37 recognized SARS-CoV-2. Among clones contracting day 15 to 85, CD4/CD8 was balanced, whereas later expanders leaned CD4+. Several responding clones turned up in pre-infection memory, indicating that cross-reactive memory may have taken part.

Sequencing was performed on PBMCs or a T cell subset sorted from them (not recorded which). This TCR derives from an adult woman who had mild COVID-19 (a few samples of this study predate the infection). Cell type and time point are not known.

CDR3: CASSQKGLLDTEAFF. As DNA, the CDR3 is TGTGCCAGCAGCCAAAAGGGGCTTTTGGACACTGAAGCTTTCTTT. The chain employs TRBV3-1 and TRBJ1-1; TRBD1 might be the D (5 bases). Germline CDR1 LGHDT, CDR2 YNNKEL (reference sequence). The CDR3 consists of 15 residues. V was clipped by 2 bases and J by 3 bases, with 13 bases between them. The whole variable domain, remainder taken from reference TRBV3-1 and TRBJ1-1, is DTAVSQTPKYLVTQMGNDKSIKCEQNLGHDTMYWYKQDSKKFLKIMFSYNNKELIINETVPNRFSPKSPDKAHLNLHINSLELGDSAVYFCASSQKGLLDTEAFFGQGTRLTVV.